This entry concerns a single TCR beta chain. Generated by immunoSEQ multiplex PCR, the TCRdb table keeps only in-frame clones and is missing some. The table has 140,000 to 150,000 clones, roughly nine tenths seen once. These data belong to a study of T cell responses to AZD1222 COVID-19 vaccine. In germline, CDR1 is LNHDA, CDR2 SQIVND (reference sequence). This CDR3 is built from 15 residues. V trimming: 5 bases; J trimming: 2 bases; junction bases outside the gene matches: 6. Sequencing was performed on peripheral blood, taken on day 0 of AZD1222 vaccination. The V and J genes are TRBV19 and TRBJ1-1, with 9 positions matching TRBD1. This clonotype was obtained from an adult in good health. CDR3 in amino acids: CASSYGTGINTEAFF. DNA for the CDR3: TGTGCCAGTAGTTATGGGACAGGGATCAACACTGAAGCTTTCTTT. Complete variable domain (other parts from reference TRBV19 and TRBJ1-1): DGGITQSPKYLFRKEGQNVTLSCEQNLNHDAMYWYRQDPGQGLRLIYYSQIVNDFQKGDIAEGYSVSREKKESFPLTVTSAQKNPTAFYLCASSYGTGINTEAFFGQGTRLTVV.